This T cell receptor beta chain derives from a study of cytomegalovirus exposure and HLA in healthy donors. Study overall: Earlier results showed almost 120 million unique TCR beta sequences derived from approximately 180 million T cells.

In the case of this clone: As yet, its antigen is unknown.

Study results and caveats: Beyond CMV serostatus, there was no information to go on about immune exposure. The CMV antigen specificity of a few CMV-associated chains was confirmed through in vitro analysis.

PCR used 60 Vbeta primers and 13 Jbeta primers. Some clones are missing from TCRdb's copy, which holds only in-frame ones; the method was immunoSEQ multiplex PCR. The data contain some 40,000 clones, 60% to 75% of them singletons. CDR3 length equals 13 residues. Germline CDR1 LNHDA, CDR2 SQIVND (reference sequence). Trimming took off 7 bases at V and 3 bases at J, with 12 bases between the two ends. Sequences were obtained from PBMCs. The clonotype originates from a man aged 35 to 55 in good health and CMV-seronegative. The chain couples TRBV19 to TRBJ1-2, with D possibly being TRBD1 (6 bases). CDR3 region: CASMSGVYYGYTF. As DNA, the CDR3 is TGTGCCAGTATGTCAGGGGTTTACTATGGCTACACCTTC.